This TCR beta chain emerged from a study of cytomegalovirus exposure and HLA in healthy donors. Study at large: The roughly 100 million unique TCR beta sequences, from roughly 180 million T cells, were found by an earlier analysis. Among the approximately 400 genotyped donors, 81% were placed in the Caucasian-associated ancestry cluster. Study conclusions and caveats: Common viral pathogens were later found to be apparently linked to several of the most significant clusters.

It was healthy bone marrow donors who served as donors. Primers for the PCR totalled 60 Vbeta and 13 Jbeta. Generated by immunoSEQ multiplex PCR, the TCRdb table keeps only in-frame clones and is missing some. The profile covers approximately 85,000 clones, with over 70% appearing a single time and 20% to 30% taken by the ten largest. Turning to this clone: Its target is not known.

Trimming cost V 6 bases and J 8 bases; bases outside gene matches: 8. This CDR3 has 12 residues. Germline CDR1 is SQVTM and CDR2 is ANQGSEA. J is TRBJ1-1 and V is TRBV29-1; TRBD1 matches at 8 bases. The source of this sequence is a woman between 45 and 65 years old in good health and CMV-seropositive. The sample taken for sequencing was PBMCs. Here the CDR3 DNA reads TGCAGCGTCCCCAGGGGGCAAGGGGAAGCTTTCTTT. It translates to CSVPRGQGEAFF.